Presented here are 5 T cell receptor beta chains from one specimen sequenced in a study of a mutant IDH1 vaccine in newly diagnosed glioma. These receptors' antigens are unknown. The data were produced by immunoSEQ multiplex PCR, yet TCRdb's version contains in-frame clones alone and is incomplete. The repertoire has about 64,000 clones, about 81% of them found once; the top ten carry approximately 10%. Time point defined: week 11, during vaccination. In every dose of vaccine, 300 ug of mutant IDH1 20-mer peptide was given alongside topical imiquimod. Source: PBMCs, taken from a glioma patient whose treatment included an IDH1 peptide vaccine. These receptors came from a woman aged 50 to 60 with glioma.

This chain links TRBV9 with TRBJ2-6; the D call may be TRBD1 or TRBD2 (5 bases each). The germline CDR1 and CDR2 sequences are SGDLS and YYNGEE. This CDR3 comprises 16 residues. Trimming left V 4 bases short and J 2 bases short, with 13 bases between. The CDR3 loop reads CASSPLLGAGANVLTF. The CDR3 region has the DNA TGTGCCAGCAGCCCGCTTTTGGGGGCTGGGGCCAACGTCCTGACTTTC.

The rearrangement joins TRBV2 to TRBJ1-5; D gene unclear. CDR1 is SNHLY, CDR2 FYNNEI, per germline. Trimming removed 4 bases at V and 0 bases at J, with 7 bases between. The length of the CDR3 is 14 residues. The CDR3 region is CASSGGFSNQPQHF. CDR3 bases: TGTGCCAGCAGTGGAGGGTTTAGCAATCAGCCCCAGCATTTT.

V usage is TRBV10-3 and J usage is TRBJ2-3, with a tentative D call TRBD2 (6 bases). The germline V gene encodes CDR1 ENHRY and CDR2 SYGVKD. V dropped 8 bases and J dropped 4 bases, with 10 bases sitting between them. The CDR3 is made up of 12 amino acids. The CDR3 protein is CAIGTSPDTQYF. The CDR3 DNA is TGTGCCATCGGGACTTCTCCAGATACGCAGTATTTT.

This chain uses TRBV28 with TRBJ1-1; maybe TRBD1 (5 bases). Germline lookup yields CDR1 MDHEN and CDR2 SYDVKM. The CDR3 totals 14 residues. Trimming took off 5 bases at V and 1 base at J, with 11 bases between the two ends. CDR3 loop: CASSPGPKNTEAFF. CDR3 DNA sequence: TGTGCCAGCAGTCCGGGACCGAAGAACACTGAAGCTTTCTTT.

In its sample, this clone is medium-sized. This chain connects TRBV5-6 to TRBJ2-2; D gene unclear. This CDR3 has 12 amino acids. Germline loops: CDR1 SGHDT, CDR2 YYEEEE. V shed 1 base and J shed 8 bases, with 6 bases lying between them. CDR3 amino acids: CASSLQKGELFF. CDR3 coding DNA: TGTGCCAGCAGCTTGCAAAAGGGGGAGCTGTTTTTT.